This T cell receptor (beta chain) was recovered during a study of T cell clonotyping in hematopoietic cell transplantation. Specified time point: recipient sample about 28 days before transplant, after cytoreduction. The CDR3 totals 12 residues. With 10 bases removed from V and 0 bases from J, the gap between germline ends came to 7 bases. The germline V gene encodes CDR1 LNHDA and CDR2 SQIVND (reference sequence). Profiling relied on immunoSEQ multiplex PCR, and the TCRdb table lists in-frame clones only, not all of them. The sample consists of about 80,000 clones, about 96% of them appearing once. The gene calls are TRBV19 and TRBJ1-5; D not certain. Material: peripheral blood mononuclear cells, obtained before stem cell transplant. This TCR came from a woman between 50 and 59 years old with acute myeloid leukemia. Some clones in this sample may be carry-over from other donors' samples. CDR3 nucleotides: TGTGCCACTTCCCGTAGCAATCAGCCCCAGCATTTT. It yields the protein CATSRSNQPQHF.